The text below deals with one TCR beta chain. The antigen it recognizes is unknown. No base-level quality is on record; no much larger clone is a single base apart. The library was made by the immunoSEQ multiplex PCR assay. To provide template for TCR sequencing, every sample had RNA extracted and reverse transcribed into cDNA. SuperScript III was used to make first-strand cDNA, primed with a 2:1 mix of oligo-dT and random hexamers. A synthetic immune receptor repertoire was used to assess amplification bias, and residual bias was removed computationally. The authors' analysis ran thus. After raw reads were preprocessed to remove errors, the CDR3 was defined following IMGT conventions as running from the conserved cysteine to phenylalanine. Clonality was computed as 1 minus the Shannon entropy, with the entropy normalized by log2 of the number of productive unique TCRs. Whether each scalp clone was CD4 or CD8 was inferred by checking scalp TCRbeta sequences against the CD4 and CD8 repertoires from sorted blood. In TCRdb, the immuneACCESS table is reduced to in-frame sequences with V and J assigned. These tables do not hold every clone; where another copy was compared, an unresolved V gene accounts for under half, and the others remain unexplained. Clonal size and the V and J genes are those of that table, whereas D and trimming came from the DNA. This sample has 110,000 to 150,000 clones in its table, and approximately 50% of those were observed once. The ten most abundant clones make up roughly 0.99% of the sample.

This specimen's time point label, per the study, means: baseline before oral tofacitinib. From alopecia areata patients, peripheral blood was collected along with lesional scalp punch biopsies. PBMCs were separated by density centrifugation and stained for CD3, CD4 and CD8, after which CD4+ and CD8+ T cells were sorted on a FACSAria. Reading the germline V gene (reference sequence) gives CDR1 GTSNPN and CDR2 SVGIG. Compared with germline, V lacks 1 base and J lacks 2 bases; bases without a gene match: 11. Measured from the cysteine to the phenylalanine, the CDR3 is 16 residues long. The CDR3 DNA has 48 bases and is translated from base 1. This sample was taken from a study of CD8+ T cells in alopecia areata (dated by TCRdb to 2017 to 2018). For context, the study as a whole: Treated patients were enrolled in an open-label pilot trial of oral tofacitinib at 5 to 10 mg twice daily for moderate-to-severe alopecia areata. In humans, TCRbeta sequencing was performed on scalp tissue and on sorted CD4+ and CD8+ peripheral blood T cells from healthy controls and from patients with patchy or totalis/universalis alopecia areata. TCRbeta CDR3 regions were amplified by immunoSEQ multiplex PCR with 35 Vbeta forward and 13 Jbeta reverse primers. Patients received tofacitinib for 6 to 18 months and were then followed off drug for 6 months to check for delayed response and recurrence. The RNA source kit depended on sample type: the PAXgene miRNA kit for fixed scalp, the miRNeasy kit for PBMCs, and the RNeasy kit for mouse skin. Scalp clonality was compared among normal scalp (n=4), patchy alopecia areata scalp (n=8), and alopecia totalis/universalis scalp (n=8). The study used high-throughput TCRbeta sequencing to examine T cell clonal expansion in alopecia areata, in both the C3H/HeJ mouse model and human patients. Tofacitinib-treated patients had biopsies at baseline and at 4 and 24 weeks of treatment, with a later scalp biopsy in several patients. What the study reported, not specific to this receptor: Lesional scalp, especially in alopecia totalis/universalis, showed higher clonality and more expanded CD8+ clones than normal scalp, suggesting antigenic drive. Compared with mice, TCR sequences shared between patients were less clear, possibly partly because of HLA diversity across the patient population. Unlike mouse skin, where gammadelta T cells dominate, normal human skin contains resident alphabeta T cells that get sequenced too, which complicates analysis of the scalp TCR repertoire.

In this chain, TRBV30 is recombined with TRBJ2-7; TRBD2 agrees with 7 junctional bases. This receptor was obtained from a human donor with alopecia areata. The starting material was CD4+ T cells sorted from blood, obtained at week 0. The CDR3 reads CAWSGGRRELAYEQYF. Read as DNA, the sequence is TGTGCCTGGAGTGGAGGTAGGCGGGAGTTAGCCTACGAGCAGTACTTC.